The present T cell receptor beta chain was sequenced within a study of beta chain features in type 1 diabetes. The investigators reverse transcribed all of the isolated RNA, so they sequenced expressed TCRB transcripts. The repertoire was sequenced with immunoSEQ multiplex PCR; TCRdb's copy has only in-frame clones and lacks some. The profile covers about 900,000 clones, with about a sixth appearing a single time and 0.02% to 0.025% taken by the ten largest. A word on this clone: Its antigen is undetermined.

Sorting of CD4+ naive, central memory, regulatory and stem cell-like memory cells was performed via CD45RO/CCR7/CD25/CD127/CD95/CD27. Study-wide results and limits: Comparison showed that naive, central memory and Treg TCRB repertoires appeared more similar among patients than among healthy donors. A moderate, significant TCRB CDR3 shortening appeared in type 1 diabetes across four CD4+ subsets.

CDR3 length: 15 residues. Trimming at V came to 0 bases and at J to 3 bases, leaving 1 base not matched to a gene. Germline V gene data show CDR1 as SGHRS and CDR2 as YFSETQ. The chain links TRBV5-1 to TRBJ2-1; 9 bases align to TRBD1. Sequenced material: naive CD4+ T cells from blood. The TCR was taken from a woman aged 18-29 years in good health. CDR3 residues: CASSLGQGDYNEQFF. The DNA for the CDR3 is TGCGCCAGCAGCTTGGGACAGGGGGACTACAATGAGCAGTTCTTC.